Each of the 31 T cell receptor beta chains below was sequenced from the same sample in a study of blood T cell repertoires in COVID-19. Clones were sequenced by immunoSEQ multiplex PCR, and TCRdb holds only the in-frame ones, with some missing. This sample has around 260,000 clones; around 89% occur once, and the top ten carry 4%. Specimen: peripheral blood. Receptors were obtained from a man between 60 and 75 years old who had recovered from COVID-19.

This clone appeared once. V usage is TRBV5-8 and J usage is TRBJ1-2, with D perhaps matching TRBD1 (5 bases). Germline V gene data show CDR1 as SGHTS and CDR2 as YDEGEE. The V gene lost 2 bases and the J gene lost 7 bases, with 15 bases spanning the gap. The CDR3 length is 14 residues. The CDR3 spells CASSLFGRAPGYTF. In DNA form, the CDR3 reads TGTGCCAGCAGCTTATTTGGCAGGGCACCTGGCTACACCTTC. The full variable domain, completed using reference TRBV5-8 and TRBJ1-2, is EAGVTQSPTHLIKTRGQQATLRCSPISGHTSVYWYQQALGLGLQFLLWYDEGEERNRGNFPPRFSGRQFPNYSSELNVNALELEDSALYLCASSLFGRAPGYTFGSGTRLTVV.

V is TRBV30 and J is TRBJ2-7; 8 bases agree with TRBD1. V was clipped by 0 bases and J by 6 bases; unmatched bases: 7. Germline CDR1 is GTSNPN and CDR2 is SVGIG (reference sequence). The CDR3 sequence is 14 residues long. The CDR3 loop reads CAWSVGRGLAEQYF. In DNA form, the CDR3 reads TGTGCCTGGAGTGTGGGCAGGGGGCTCGCCGAGCAGTACTTC.

The chain couples TRBV11-2 to TRBJ2-5; 8 bases agree with TRBD2. V shed 6 bases and J 2 bases; nucleotides not matched to a gene: 14. The CDR3 is made up of 17 amino acids. Germline CDR1 and CDR2: SGHAT and FQNNGV. CDR3 protein: CASRVKPGGGPQETQYF. The CDR3 bases are TGTGCCAGCAGAGTTAAGCCGGGGGGGGGACCTCAAGAGACCCAGTACTTC.

The V and J genes are TRBV14 and TRBJ1-1, with no clear D. V lost 4 bases and J 4 bases, leaving 13 bases between the germline ends. Germline V gene lookup returns CDR1 SGHDN and CDR2 FVKESK. This CDR3 comprises 14 residues. CDR3: CASSRELLGTEAFF. In DNA form, the CDR3 reads TGTGCCAGCAGCCGGGAGCTTCTAGGCACTGAAGCTTTCTTT.

Ten or more counts support this clone. The chain employs TRBV10-2 and TRBJ2-7; TRBD2 is a possible D gene (5 bases). The germline gives CDR1 WSHSY, CDR2 SAAADI. The CDR3 is made up of 17 amino acids. Trimming shortened V by 6 bases and J by 0 bases, and 21 bases separated the two germline ends. CDR3 sequence (DNA): TGCGCCAGCAGGGCGGGTCCTAAGGACCGTTTCTCCTACGAGCAGTACTTC. Its translation is CASRAGPKDRFSYEQYF.

The gene calls are TRBV4-2 and TRBJ2-3; 9 bases align to TRBD2. Germline trimming cut 0 bases from V and 4 bases from J; bases unmatched to any gene: 11. The CDR3 has 18 amino acids. Germline lookup yields CDR1 LGHNA and CDR2 YNFKEQ. The CDR3 DNA is TGTGCCAGCAGCCAAGAAGGGTCGCGCGGGGGGGGCCCAGATACGCAGTATTTT. As protein: CASSQEGSRGGGPDTQYF.

Written as DNA, the CDR3 is TGTGCCAGCAGTCCGAATACCGGGACTACCGGGGAGCTGTTTTTT. Translation: CASSPNTGTTGELFF. V gene TRBV28 combines with J gene TRBJ2-2, with a tentative D call TRBD2 (6 bases). There are 15 residues in the CDR3. Trimming took 5 bases from V and 5 from J, leaving 15 bases between them. Germline CDR1 MDHEN, CDR2 SYDVKM.

The V gene is TRBV7-3, the J gene TRBJ2-5, with D unresolved. This CDR3 contains 14 residues. In germline, CDR1 is SGHTA, CDR2 FQGTGA. Trimming shortened V by 3 bases and J by 0 bases, and 8 bases separated the two germline ends. The CDR3 DNA reads TGTGCCAGCAGCTTGCGTGGGCACCAAGAGACCCAGTACTTC. The encoded protein is CASSLRGHQETQYF. The full variable domain, with the rest looked up from reference TRBV7-3 and TRBJ2-5, is GAGVSQTPSNKVTEKGKYVELRCDPISGHTALYWYRQSLGQGPEFLIYFQGTGAADDSGLPNDRFFAVRPEGSVSTLKIQRTERGDSAVYLCASSLRGHQETQYFGPGTRLLVL.

The V and J genes are TRBV5-1 and TRBJ2-7; D might be TRBD2 (6 bases). Trimming pared 0 bases from V and 1 base from J, leaving 14 bases between. The CDR3 spans 16 residues. CDR1 and CDR2 (germline): SGHRS, YFSETQ. CDR3 coding DNA: TGCGCCAGCAGCTTGGGCGGCGGGGTGATTTCCTACGAGCAGTACTTC. Its protein is CASSLGGGVISYEQYF.

The chain has TRBV2 and TRBJ1-4; TRBD1 agrees at 7 bases. CDR1 SNHLY and CDR2 FYNNEI come from the germline V gene. The CDR3 has 14 amino acids. V shed 4 bases, J shed 8 bases, and the junction held 7 bases outside the gene matches. As DNA, the CDR3 is TGTGCCAGCAGTGTAACAGGGGAGGCGGAAAAACTGTTTTTT. Its translation: CASSVTGEAEKLFF. Full variable domain (outside the CDR3, taken from reference TRBV2 and TRBJ1-4): EPEVTQTPSHQVTQMGQEVILRCVPISNHLYFYWYRQILGQKVEFLVSFYNNEISEKSEIFDDQFSVERPDGSNFTLKIRSTKLEDSAMYFCASSVTGEAEKLFFGSGTQLSVL.

This chain links TRBV27 with TRBJ1-2, with no clear D. The CDR3 contains 15 residues. The V and J ends lost 1 base and 0 bases respectively, with 9 bases between them. Germline assignment: CDR1 MNHEY and CDR2 SMNVEV (reference sequence). The CDR3 DNA reads TGTGCCAGCAGTTTATGGGGAGAAGCTAACTATGGCTACACCTTC. The encoded protein is CASSLWGEANYGYTF.

This clone was seen only once. The rearrangement links TRBV7-2 to TRBJ2-7; TRBD2 aligns across 15 bases. CDR1 and CDR2 from the germline V gene are SGHTA and FQGNSA. V lost 5 bases to trimming and J lost 8 bases; unmatched junction nucleotides: 10. The CDR3 is 16 amino acids. DNA for the CDR3: TGTGCCAGCAGCACTGGGACTAGCGGGGGGCTCCGGAAGCAGTACTTC. This translates into CASSTGTSGGLRKQYF.

This CDR3 reads CASRILQGARANEKLFF. The CDR3 nucleotides read TGTGCCAGTAGGATACTCCAGGGGGCTCGTGCTAATGAAAAACTGTTTTTT. J is TRBJ1-4 and V is TRBV19, with 8 bases aligning to TRBD1. V lost 6 bases and J lost 3; bases outside the gene matches: 12. Germline V lookup: CDR1 LNHDA, CDR2 SQIVND (reference sequence). This CDR3 has 17 amino acids.

The rearrangement uses TRBV7-9 and TRBJ1-2, with 12 bases fitting TRBD1. The J segment lost 5 bases and the V segment lost 5 bases, leaving 9 bases of the junction unmatched. CDR1 is SEHNR, CDR2 FQNEAQ, per germline (reference sequence). This CDR3 comprises 16 residues. The CDR3 region is CASSPGEGQGAYGYTF. As DNA, the CDR3 is TGTGCCAGCAGCCCCGGCGAGGGACAGGGGGCTTATGGCTACACCTTC.

J is TRBJ1-6 and V is TRBV19; 7 positions match TRBD1. CDR1 is LNHDA and CDR2 is SQIVND in the germline V gene (reference sequence). The junction had 7 bases not matched to a gene; V was cut back by 7 bases and J by 1 base. The CDR3 sequence is 16 residues long. In DNA form, the CDR3 reads TGTGCCAGTATTGGGGCAGGGGGATCCTATAATTCACCCCTCCACTTT. As protein: CASIGAGGSYNSPLHF.

The chain recombines TRBV14 with TRBJ2-3, with 15 bases lining up with TRBD2. V dropped 5 bases and J dropped 6; count of bases not matched to a gene: 9. This CDR3 contains 17 residues. Germline V CDR1 and CDR2: SGHDN, FVKESK. This chain's CDR3 is CASSFWTSGGALDTQYF. As DNA, the CDR3 is TGTGCCAGCAGCTTCTGGACTAGCGGGGGGGCATTGGATACGCAGTATTTT. The entire variable domain, with the rest obtained from reference TRBV14 and TRBJ2-3, is as follows: EAGVTQFPSHSVIEKGQTVTLRCDPISGHDNLYWYRRVMGKEIKFLLHFVKESKQDESGMPNNRFLAERTGGTYSTLKVQPAELEDSGVYFCASSFWTSGGALDTQYFGPGTRLTVL.

The chain uses TRBV5-6 and TRBJ1-1; the D is unclear. The CDR3 loop spans 15 amino acids. Germline V gene lookup returns CDR1 SGHDT and CDR2 YYEEEE. Deletions cut 0 bases from V and 4 bases from J, with 13 bases between. The DNA for the CDR3 is TGTGCCAGCAGCTTGGTAGTTCGGGATCTCACTGAAGCTTTCTTT. It codes for CASSLVVRDLTEAFF.

V gene TRBV18 combines with J gene TRBJ2-1; D gene unclear. Germline V gene data show CDR1 as KGHSH and CDR2 as LQKENI. Trimming pared 0 bases from V and 5 bases from J, leaving 14 bases between. CDR3 size: 16 residues. The CDR3 DNA follows: TGTGCCAGCTCACCACCGGTAACAGTTCTCCACAATGAGCAGTTCTTC. Its protein product is CASSPPVTVLHNEQFF.

This sequence joins TRBV3-1 (or the pseudogene TRBV3-2) and TRBJ2-3; 9 positions agree with TRBD2. This CDR3 spans 14 amino acids. With V trimmed by 1 base and J by 6 bases, 2 bases remained unmatched. The germline gives CDR1 LGHDT, CDR2 YNNKEL (reference sequence). The CDR3 region has the DNA TGTGCCAGCAGCCAAGGTAGCGGGGGCGATACGCAGTATTTT. It codes for CASSQGSGGDTQYF.

This clone was seen once. The junction departs from the called germline gene at one end, perhaps through a read error. This chain uses TRBV5-8 with TRBJ1-4; D is uncertain. The germline CDR1 and CDR2 sequences are SGHTS and YDEGEE. The CDR3 consists of 15 residues. The CDR3 nucleotides read TGTGCCAGCAGCTTTCCCGGGATTCTTATTCCCCGGGTTCCTTTT. Protein: CASSFPGILIPRVPF. Combining the CDR3 with reference TRBV5-8 and TRBJ1-4 gives the whole variable domain EAGVTQSPTHLIKTRGQQATLRCSPISGHTSVYWYQQALGLGLQFLLWYDEGEERNRGNFPPRFSGRQFPNYSSELNVNALELEDSALYLCASSFPGILIPRVPFGSGTQLSVL.

This chain links TRBV5-5 with TRBJ2-5; no clear D. The V gene's germline CDR1 is SGHKS and CDR2 YYEKEE (reference sequence). The CDR3 totals 14 residues. V was shortened by 0 bases and J by 2 bases, with 8 bases between the two germline ends. The CDR3 region is CASSLVARQETQYF. The CDR3 coding sequence is TGTGCCAGCAGCTTGGTTGCGCGTCAAGAGACCCAGTACTTC. The complete variable domain, with remaining parts taken from reference TRBV5-5 and TRBJ2-5, reads DAGVTQSPTHLIKTRGQQVTLRCSPISGHKSVSWYQQVLGQGPQFIFQYYEKEERGRGNFPDRFSARQFPNYSSELNVNALLLGDSALYLCASSLVARQETQYFGPGTRLLVL.

This clone was recorded only once. This chain connects TRBV5-4 to TRBJ2-3; perhaps TRBD1 as D (5 bases). With 0 bases removed from V and 4 bases from J, the gap between germline ends came to 9 bases. CDR3 length: 14 residues. CDR1 and CDR2 (germline): SGHNT, YYREEE (reference sequence). The CDR3 coding sequence is TGTGCCAGCAGCTTGGATGGGGCGGCAGATACGCAGTATTTT. This sequence encodes CASSLDGAADTQYF.

This clone was seen only once. The chain couples TRBV30 to TRBJ1-6, with 7 bases that match TRBD1. The germline gives CDR1 GTSNPN, CDR2 SVGIG (reference sequence). V was clipped by 1 base and J by 9 bases; unmatched bases: 3. The CDR3 has 13 amino acids. The CDR3 reads CAWSAQGSSPLHF. The CDR3 DNA follows: TGTGCCTGGAGTGCACAGGGGAGTTCACCCCTCCACTTT. The whole variable domain, remainder taken from reference TRBV30 and TRBJ1-6, is SQTIHQWPATLVQPVGSPLSLECTVEGTSNPNLYWYRQAAGRGLQLLFYSVGIGQISSEVPQNLSASRPQDRQFILSSKKLLLSDSGFYLCAWSAQGSSPLHFGNGTRLTVT.

The chain employs TRBV3-1 (or the pseudogene TRBV3-2) and TRBJ1-2; 8 bases fit TRBD1. The germline V gene encodes CDR1 LGHDT and CDR2 YNNKEL (reference sequence). The CDR3 contains 15 residues. V trimming: 5 bases; J trimming: 8 bases; junction bases outside the gene matches: 13. For the CDR3, the DNA is TGTGCCAGCAGCTTAAGACCCCAGGGGGCGCGAGGCTACACCTTC. It translates to CASSLRPQGARGYTF.

This clone was seen only once. The rearrangement uses TRBV27 and TRBJ2-7; 12 bases fit TRBD2. Germline loops: CDR1 MNHEY, CDR2 SMNVEV (reference sequence). The CDR3 is 14 residues long. Trimming cost V 3 bases and J 4 bases; bases outside gene matches: 1. CDR3 nucleotides: TGTGCCAGCAGTTTTGGACTAGCGGGGTACGAGCAGTACTTC. Translating it yields CASSFGLAGYEQYF.

This chain joins TRBV19 and TRBJ1-2; possible D gene TRBD1, 6 bases. V lost 3 bases and J 0 bases, leaving 11 bases between the germline ends. Germline V gene sequence: CDR1 LNHDA, CDR2 SQIVND (reference sequence). The CDR3 runs to 15 residues. The CDR3 bases are TGTGCCAGTAGTATGGTCGGACAGCCTAACTATGGCTACACCTTC. Protein product: CASSMVGQPNYGYTF.

This chain uses TRBV6-1 with TRBJ2-5; D gene uncertain. CDR1 is MNHNS, CDR2 SASEGT, per germline. Trimming pared 3 bases from V and 5 bases from J, leaving 10 bases between. This CDR3 has 13 residues. The CDR3 DNA reads as TGTGCCAGCAGTGAGGCTAGTTACGAGACCCAGTACTTC. Its translation is CASSEASYETQYF.

The chain links TRBV9 to TRBJ1-1; no definite D call. Between the trimmed V and J ends, which lost 3 bases and 3 bases, there was a span of 9 bases. Germline CDR1 and CDR2: SGDLS and YYNGEE. CDR3 length equals 13 residues. The CDR3 DNA reads TGTGCCAGCAGCGCTCAGGTTTACACTGAAGCTTTCTTT. The encoded protein is CASSAQVYTEAFF.

The chain carries TRBV7-7 and TRBJ2-5, with TRBD1 identical over 8 bases. Germline V gives CDR1 SSHAT, CDR2 FNYEAQ (reference sequence). Trimming removed 4 bases from V and 4 bases from J; junction bases left unmatched: 5. The CDR3 consists of 14 residues. The CDR3 region is CASSSGQGGETQYF. DNA of the CDR3: TGTGCCAGCAGCTCAGGACAGGGAGGAGAGACCCAGTACTTC.

V and J are TRBV27 and TRBJ1-4; D call uncertain. The CDR3 totals 14 residues. Germline V gene data show CDR1 as MNHEY and CDR2 as SMNVEV (reference sequence). V lost 5 bases and J 3 bases, leaving 10 bases between the germline ends. CDR3 region: CASSLGAANEKLFF. CDR3 sequence (DNA): TGTGCCAGCAGTCTAGGAGCAGCTAATGAAAAACTGTTTTTT.

This chain connects TRBV6-5 to TRBJ1-1; D is unresolved. V lost 0 bases and J lost 8, with 10 bases in between. Germline V gene sequence: CDR1 MNHEY, CDR2 SVGAGI. The CDR3 consists of 13 residues. The CDR3 nucleotides read TGTGCCAGCAGTTACTCGGGCAGTCTAGAAGCTTTCTTT. This gives the protein CASSYSGSLEAFF.